The 7 T cell receptor beta chains in this list originate from one sample, sequenced in a study of blood T cell repertoires in COVID-19. Method: immunoSEQ multiplex PCR; TCRdb's copy keeps in-frame clones and lacks some. In the table there are 200,000 to 250,000 clones, approximately 90% of which are singletons. Specimen: PBMCs or T cells enriched from blood (not recorded which). These receptors originate from a man between 40 and 49 years old who had recovered from COVID-19.

This CDR3 is CASRSDYEQYF. In DNA, the CDR3 is TGTGCCAGCAGGAGTGACTACGAGCAGTACTTC. The chain carries TRBV6-5 and TRBJ2-7; D call uncertain. There are 11 residues in the CDR3. In germline, CDR1 is MNHEY, CDR2 SVGAGI. V lost 6 bases and J lost 3, with 6 bases in between.

V usage is TRBV12-5 and J usage is TRBJ1-2; 10 nucleotides agree with TRBD1. V lost 6 bases to trimming and J lost 12 bases; unmatched junction nucleotides: 13. Per the germline V gene, CDR1 is LGHNT and CDR2 is FRNRAP. This CDR3 is 14 amino acids long. The CDR3 DNA reads TGTGCTAGTGGCCACGGGACAGGGGCTACACAGAACACCTTC. Translated: CASGHGTGATQNTF.

The chain has TRBV29-1 and TRBJ2-7, with 7 bases lining up with TRBD2. The CDR3 contains 11 residues. Germline V lookup: CDR1 SQVTM, CDR2 ANQGSEA. J gave up 5 bases and V 5 bases, and 3 bases lay outside the gene matches. The CDR3: CSVSSGNEQYF. The DNA of the CDR3 is TGCAGCGTTTCCAGCGGGAACGAGCAGTACTTC.

This sequence joins TRBV7-8 and TRBJ2-1; 10 bases line up with TRBD2. Germline V gene data show CDR1 as SGHVS and CDR2 as FQNEAQ. The junction had 7 bases not matched to a gene; V was cut back by 7 bases and J by 4 bases. This CDR3 contains 15 residues. CDR3 nucleotides: TGTGCCAGCACCCCCAGGACTAGCGGTTACAATGAGCAGTTCTTC. This gives the protein CASTPRTSGYNEQFF.

The chain employs TRBV7-9 and TRBJ2-7; a possible D gene is TRBD1 (6 bases). The CDR3 has 16 amino acids. Trimming pared 7 bases from V and 2 bases from J, leaving 21 bases between. Germline V gene data show CDR1 as SEHNR and CDR2 as FQNEAQ (reference sequence). The CDR3 DNA reads TGTGCCAGCACCCCAAGGATCGTCGGGACACCCTACGAGCAGTACTTC. This gives the protein CASTPRIVGTPYEQYF.

The chain employs TRBV6-4 and TRBJ2-2, with 10 nucleotides matching TRBD1. Germline V gives CDR1 MRHNA, CDR2 SNTAGT. This CDR3 contains 15 residues. V dropped 4 bases and J dropped 6; count of bases not matched to a gene: 5. The CDR3 sequence: CASSARQGAPGELFF. The CDR3 DNA reads TGTGCCAGCAGTGCGCGACAGGGGGCACCCGGGGAGCTGTTTTTT.

The genes are TRBV7-2 and TRBJ1-1; D gene unclear. Germline-derived CDR1 and CDR2 are SGHTA and FQGNSA. This CDR3 has 14 amino acids. Trimming removed 5 bases at V and 4 bases at J, with 14 bases between. The CDR3 reads CASSPWEGSTEAFF. The CDR3 DNA sequence: TGTGCCAGCAGCCCGTGGGAAGGGAGCACTGAAGCTTTCTTT.